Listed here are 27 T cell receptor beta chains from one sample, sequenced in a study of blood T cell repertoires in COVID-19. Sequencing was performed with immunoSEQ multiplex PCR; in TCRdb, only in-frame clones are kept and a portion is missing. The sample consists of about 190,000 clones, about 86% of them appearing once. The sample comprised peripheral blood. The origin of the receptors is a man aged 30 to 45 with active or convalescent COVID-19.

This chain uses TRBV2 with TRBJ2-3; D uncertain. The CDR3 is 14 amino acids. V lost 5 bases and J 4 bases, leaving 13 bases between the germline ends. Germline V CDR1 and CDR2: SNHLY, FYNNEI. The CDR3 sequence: CASSTGSNADTQYF. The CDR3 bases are TGTGCCAGCAGTACCGGGTCCAACGCAGATACGCAGTATTTT. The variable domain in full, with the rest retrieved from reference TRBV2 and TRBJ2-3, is EPEVTQTPSHQVTQMGQEVILRCVPISNHLYFYWYRQILGQKVEFLVSFYNNEISEKSEIFDDQFSVERPDGSNFTLKIRSTKLEDSAMYFCASSTGSNADTQYFGPGTRLTVL.

Here the CDR3 DNA reads TGCAGCGTTGAAGCTGGGTCAGGGCCATCGTACAATGAGCAGTTCTTC. This gives the protein CSVEAGSGPSYNEQFF. The chain combines TRBV29-1 with TRBJ2-1; D is perhaps TRBD1 (5 bases). The germline V gene has CDR1 SQVTM and CDR2 ANQGSEA. The CDR3 has 16 amino acids. The V end lost 1 base, the J end lost 4 bases, and 17 bases lay between the germline ends.

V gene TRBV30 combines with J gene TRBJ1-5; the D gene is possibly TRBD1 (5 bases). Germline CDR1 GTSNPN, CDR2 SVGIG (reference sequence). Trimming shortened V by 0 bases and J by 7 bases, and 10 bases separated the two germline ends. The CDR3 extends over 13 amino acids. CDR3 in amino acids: CAWSVGGLQPQHF. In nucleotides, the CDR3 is TGTGCCTGGAGTGTCGGGGGTTTGCAGCCCCAGCATTTT.

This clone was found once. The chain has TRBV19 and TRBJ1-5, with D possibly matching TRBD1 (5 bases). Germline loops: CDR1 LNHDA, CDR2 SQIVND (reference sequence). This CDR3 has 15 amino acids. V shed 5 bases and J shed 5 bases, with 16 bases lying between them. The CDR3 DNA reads TGTGCCAGTAGTTTGATTGCGGGGGGAGATCAGCCCCAGCATTTT. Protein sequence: CASSLIAGGDQPQHF.

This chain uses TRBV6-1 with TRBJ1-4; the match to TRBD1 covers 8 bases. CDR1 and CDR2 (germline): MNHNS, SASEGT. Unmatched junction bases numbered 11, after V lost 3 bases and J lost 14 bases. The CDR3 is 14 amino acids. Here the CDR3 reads CASSDGRGPGALFF. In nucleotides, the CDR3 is TGTGCCAGCAGTGATGGCAGGGGGCCCGGCGCCCTGTTTTTT.

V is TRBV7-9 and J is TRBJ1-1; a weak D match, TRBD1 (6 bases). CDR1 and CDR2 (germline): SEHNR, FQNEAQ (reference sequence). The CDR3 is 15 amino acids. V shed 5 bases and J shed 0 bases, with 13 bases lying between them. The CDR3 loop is CASSPLQGMNTEAFF. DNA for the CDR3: TGTGCCAGCAGCCCGCTACAGGGTATGAACACTGAAGCTTTCTTT.

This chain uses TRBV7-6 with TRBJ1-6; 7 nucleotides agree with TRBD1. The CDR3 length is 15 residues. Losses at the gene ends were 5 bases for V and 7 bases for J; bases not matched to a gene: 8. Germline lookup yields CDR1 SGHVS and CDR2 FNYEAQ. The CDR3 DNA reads TGTGCCAGCAGCCCGGGGGACAGTCGCAATTCACCCCTCCACTTT. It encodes CASSPGDSRNSPLHF.

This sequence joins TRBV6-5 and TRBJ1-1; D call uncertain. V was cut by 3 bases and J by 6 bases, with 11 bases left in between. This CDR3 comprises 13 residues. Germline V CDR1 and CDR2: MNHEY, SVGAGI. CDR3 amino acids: CASSYGSDSEAFF. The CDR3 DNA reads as TGTGCCAGCAGTTATGGGAGCGACTCTGAAGCTTTCTTT.

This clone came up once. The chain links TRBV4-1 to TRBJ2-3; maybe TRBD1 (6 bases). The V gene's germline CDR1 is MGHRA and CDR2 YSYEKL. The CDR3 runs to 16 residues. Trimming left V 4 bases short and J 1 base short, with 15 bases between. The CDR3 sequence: CASSRIQGGGTDTQYF. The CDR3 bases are TGCGCCAGCAGCCGCATACAGGGTGGGGGCACAGATACGCAGTATTTT.

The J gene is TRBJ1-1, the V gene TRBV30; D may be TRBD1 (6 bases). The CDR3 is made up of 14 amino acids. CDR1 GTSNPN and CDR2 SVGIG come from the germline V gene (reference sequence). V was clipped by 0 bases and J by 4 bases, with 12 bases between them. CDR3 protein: CAWSVLVGATEAFF. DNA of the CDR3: TGTGCCTGGAGTGTCCTCGTGGGGGCCACTGAAGCTTTCTTT.

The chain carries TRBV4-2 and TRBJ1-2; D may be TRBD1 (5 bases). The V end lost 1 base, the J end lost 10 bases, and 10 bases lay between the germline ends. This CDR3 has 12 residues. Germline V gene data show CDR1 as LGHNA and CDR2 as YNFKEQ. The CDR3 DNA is TGTGCCAGCAGCCAAGGGGGCAGGGTCTACACCTTC. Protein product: CASSQGGRVYTF.

CDR3 nucleotide sequence: TGCAGCGCCCCCGAGGCGACAGCAGATACGCAGTATTTT. Protein sequence: CSAPEATADTQYF. The genes are TRBV29-1 and TRBJ2-3; D might be TRBD1 (5 bases). Looked up from germline, CDR1 is SQVTM and CDR2 is ANQGSEA. V was pared by 7 bases and J by 4 bases, with 15 bases between. The CDR3 has 13 residues.

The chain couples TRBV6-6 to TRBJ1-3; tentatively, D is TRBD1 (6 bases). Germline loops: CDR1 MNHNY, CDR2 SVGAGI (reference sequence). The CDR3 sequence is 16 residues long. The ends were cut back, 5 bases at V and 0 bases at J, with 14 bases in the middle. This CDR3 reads CASSADLTGSGNTIYF. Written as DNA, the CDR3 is TGTGCCAGCAGTGCCGATTTGACAGGCTCTGGAAACACCATATATTTT.

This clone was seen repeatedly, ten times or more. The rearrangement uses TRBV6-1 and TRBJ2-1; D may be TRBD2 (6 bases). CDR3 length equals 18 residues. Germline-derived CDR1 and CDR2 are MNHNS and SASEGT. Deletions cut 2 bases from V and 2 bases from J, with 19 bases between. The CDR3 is CASSENRARGNAYNEQFF. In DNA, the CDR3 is TGTGCCAGCAGTGAAAACCGGGCCCGGGGGAATGCCTACAATGAGCAGTTCTTC.

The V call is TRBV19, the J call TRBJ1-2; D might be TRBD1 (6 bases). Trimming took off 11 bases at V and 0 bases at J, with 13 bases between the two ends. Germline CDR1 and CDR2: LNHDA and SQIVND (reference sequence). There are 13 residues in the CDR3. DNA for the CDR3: TGTGCCGGCCGGGACACAGCTAACTATGGCTACACCTTC. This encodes CAGRDTANYGYTF.

The CDR3: CASAQRENTEAFF. The CDR3 DNA is TGTGCCAGCGCCCAACGAGAGAACACTGAAGCTTTCTTT. The chain links TRBV18 to TRBJ1-1; D is ambiguous. The germline gives CDR1 KGHSH, CDR2 LQKENI. The CDR3 covers 13 residues. Trimming left V 8 bases short and J 1 base short, with 11 bases between.

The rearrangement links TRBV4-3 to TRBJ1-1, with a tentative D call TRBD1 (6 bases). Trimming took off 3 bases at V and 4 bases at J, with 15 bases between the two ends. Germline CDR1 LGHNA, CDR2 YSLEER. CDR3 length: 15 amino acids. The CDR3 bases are TGCGCCAGCAGCCAGGATCAAACAGGGCGCACTGAAGCTTTCTTT. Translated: CASSQDQTGRTEAFF.

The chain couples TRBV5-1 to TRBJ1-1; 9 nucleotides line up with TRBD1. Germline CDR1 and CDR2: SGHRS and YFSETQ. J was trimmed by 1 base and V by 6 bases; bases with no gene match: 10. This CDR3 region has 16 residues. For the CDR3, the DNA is TGCGCCAGCACCACCCACTCGGACAGGGGGAACACTGAAGCTTTCTTT. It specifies CASTTHSDRGNTEAFF.

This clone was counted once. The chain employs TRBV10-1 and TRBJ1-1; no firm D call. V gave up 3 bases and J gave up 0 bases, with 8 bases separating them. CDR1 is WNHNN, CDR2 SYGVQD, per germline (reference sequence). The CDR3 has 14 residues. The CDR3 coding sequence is TGCGCCAGCAGTGAATACAGCCTGAACACTGAAGCTTTCTTT. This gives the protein CASSEYSLNTEAFF.

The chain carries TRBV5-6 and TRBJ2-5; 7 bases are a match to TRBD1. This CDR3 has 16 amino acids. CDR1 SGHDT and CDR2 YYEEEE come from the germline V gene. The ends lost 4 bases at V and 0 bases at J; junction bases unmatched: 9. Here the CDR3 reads CASSIQGREYQETQYF. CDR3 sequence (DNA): TGTGCCAGCAGCATACAGGGGAGAGAGTACCAAGAGACCCAGTACTTC.

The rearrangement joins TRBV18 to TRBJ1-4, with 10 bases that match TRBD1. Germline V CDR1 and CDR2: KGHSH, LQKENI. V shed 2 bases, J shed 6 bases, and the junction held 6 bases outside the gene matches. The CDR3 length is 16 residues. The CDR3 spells CASSPFEDRGYEKLFF. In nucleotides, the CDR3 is TGTGCCAGCTCACCATTCGAGGACAGGGGGTATGAAAAACTGTTTTTT. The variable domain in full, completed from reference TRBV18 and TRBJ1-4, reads NAGVMQNPRHLVRRRGQEARLRCSPMKGHSHVYWYRQLPEEGLKFMVYLQKENIIDESGMPKERFSAEFPKEGPSILRIQQVVRGDSAAYFCASSPFEDRGYEKLFFGSGTQLSVL.

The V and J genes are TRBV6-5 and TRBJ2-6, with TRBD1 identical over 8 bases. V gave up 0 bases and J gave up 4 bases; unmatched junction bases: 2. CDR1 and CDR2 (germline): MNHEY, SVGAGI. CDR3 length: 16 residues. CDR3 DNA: TGTGCCAGCAGTTACTCGGACAGGGCCGGGGCCAACGTCCTGACTTTC. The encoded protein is CASSYSDRAGANVLTF.

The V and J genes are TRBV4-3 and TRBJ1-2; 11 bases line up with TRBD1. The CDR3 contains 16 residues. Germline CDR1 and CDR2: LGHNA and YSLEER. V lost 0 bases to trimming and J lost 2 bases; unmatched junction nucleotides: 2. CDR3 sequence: CASSQDRTGGNYGYTF. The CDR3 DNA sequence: TGCGCCAGCAGCCAAGATCGGACAGGGGGCAACTATGGCTACACCTTC.

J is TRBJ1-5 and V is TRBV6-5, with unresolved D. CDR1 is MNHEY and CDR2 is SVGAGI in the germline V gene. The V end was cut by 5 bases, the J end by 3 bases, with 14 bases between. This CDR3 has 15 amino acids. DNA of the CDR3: TGTGCCAGCAGTAAGACGGAGAGTGACAATCAGCCCCAGCATTTT. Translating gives CASSKTESDNQPQHF.

This CDR3 reads CASGVRDREQYEQYF. CDR3 sequence (DNA): TGTGCCAGCGGGGTGCGGGACAGGGAACAGTACGAGCAGTACTTC. V is TRBV21-1 and J is TRBJ2-7; no check of the table's D call, TRBD1, against the DNA was made. TRBV21-1 is designated a pseudogene. The CDR3 has 15 residues.

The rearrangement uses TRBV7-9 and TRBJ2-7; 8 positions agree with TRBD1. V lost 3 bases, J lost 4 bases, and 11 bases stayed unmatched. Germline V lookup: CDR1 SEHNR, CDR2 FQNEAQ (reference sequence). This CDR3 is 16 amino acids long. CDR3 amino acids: CASSFPPTGAFYEQYF. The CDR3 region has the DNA TGTGCCAGCAGCTTCCCCCCGACAGGGGCTTTTTACGAGCAGTACTTC.

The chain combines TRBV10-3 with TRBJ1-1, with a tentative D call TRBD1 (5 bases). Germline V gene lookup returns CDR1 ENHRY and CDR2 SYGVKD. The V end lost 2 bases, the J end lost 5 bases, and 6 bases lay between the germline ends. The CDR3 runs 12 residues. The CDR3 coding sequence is TGTGCCATCAGTGAGGGACAAACTGAAGCTTTCTTT. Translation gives CAISEGQTEAFF.